A few counts support the clone carrying this TCR beta chain. Its antigen is unknown. Unique molecular identifiers were incorporated when the TCRbeta library was constructed. Each CDR3 protein gets one entry after TCRdb re-called the PCR reads with MiXCR. The sample contains approximately 110,000 distinct CDR3 sequences, approximately 22% of which appear only once. This record belongs to a study of T-cell reconstitution after alpha-beta-depleted transplantation in children. Findings and caveats of the study: T-cell numbers and diversity one year post-transplant derived largely from freshly generated T cells. Surviving thymic progenitors and recipient T cells were the source of high TCRbeta diversity at day 60 in some patients.

J was trimmed by 8 bases and V by 5 bases; bases with no gene match: 10. This CDR3 region has 15 residues. Sequencing used PBMCs, mostly from graft donor cells, obtained 180 days after TCRalphabeta/CD19-depleted stem cell transplant. This receptor was taken from a male patient between 2 and 15 years old who had a stem cell transplant for chronic granulomatous disease, so the T cells may come from the graft donor. The chain is built from TRBV12-3 or TRBV12-4 and TRBJ2-1; TRBD2 agrees at 9 bases. Here the CDR3 reads CASSAGREGRYEQFF. DNA for the CDR3: TGTGCCAGCAGTGCGGGGCGGGAGGGCCGATATGAGCAGTTCTTC.